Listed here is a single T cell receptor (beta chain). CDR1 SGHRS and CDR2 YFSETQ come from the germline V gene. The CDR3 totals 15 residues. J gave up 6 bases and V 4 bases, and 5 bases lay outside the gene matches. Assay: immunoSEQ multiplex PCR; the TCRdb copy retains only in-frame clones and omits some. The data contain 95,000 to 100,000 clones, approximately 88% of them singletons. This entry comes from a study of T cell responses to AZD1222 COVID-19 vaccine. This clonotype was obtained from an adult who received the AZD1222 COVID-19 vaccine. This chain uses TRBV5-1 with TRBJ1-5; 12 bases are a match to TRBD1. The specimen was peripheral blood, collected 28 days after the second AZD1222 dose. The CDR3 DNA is TGCGCCAGCAGCCCAGGGACAGGGGGCAGTCAGCCCCAGCATTTT. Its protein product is CASSPGTGGSQPQHF. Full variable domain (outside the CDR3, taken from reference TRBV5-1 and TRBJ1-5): KAGVTQTPRYLIKTRGQQVTLSCSPISGHRSVSWYQQTPGQGLQFLFEYFSETQRNKGNFPGRFSGRQFSNSRSEMNVSTLELGDSALYLCASSPGTGGSQPQHFGDGTRLSIL.